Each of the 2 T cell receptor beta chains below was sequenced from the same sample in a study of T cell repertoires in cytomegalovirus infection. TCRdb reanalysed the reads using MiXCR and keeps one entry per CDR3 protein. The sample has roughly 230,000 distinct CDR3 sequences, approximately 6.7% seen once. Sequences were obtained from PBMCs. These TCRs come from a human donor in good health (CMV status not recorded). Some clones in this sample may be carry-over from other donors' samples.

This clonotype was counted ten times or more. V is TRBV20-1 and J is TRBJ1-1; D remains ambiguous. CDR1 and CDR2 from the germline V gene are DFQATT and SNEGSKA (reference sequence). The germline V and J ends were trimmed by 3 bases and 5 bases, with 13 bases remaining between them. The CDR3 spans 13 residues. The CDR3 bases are TGCAGTGCTAGGGTGAATTTGGTTACTGAAGCTTTCTTT. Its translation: CSARVNLVTEAFF.

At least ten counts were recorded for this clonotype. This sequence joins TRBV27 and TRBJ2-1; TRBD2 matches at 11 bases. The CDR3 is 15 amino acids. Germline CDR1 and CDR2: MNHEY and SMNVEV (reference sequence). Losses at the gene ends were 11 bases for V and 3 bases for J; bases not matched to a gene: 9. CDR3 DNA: TGTGCCGCCCAGACTAGCGGGACCAGCTACAATGAGCAGTTCTTC. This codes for CAAQTSGTSYNEQFF.